The rows below give T cell receptor beta chains drawn from one sample of a study of OX40 agonist ivuxolimab in advanced cancers. TCRdb's copy holds only in-frame clones and misses some; the assay was immunoSEQ multiplex PCR. The sample includes 90,000 to 95,000 clones, roughly 80% of them seen just once. The sequences come from CD4+ or CD8+ T cells sorted from blood, collected in a trial of the OX40 agonist ivuxolimab. These TCRs come from an adult with an advanced solid tumor such as melanoma, head and neck, liver or kidney cancer. CDR3s include the opening cysteine and the closing phenylalanine or tryptophan. D genes are given only for firm matches. Size is stated for part of the rows, as once, few or many counts, or as a class when the clone is expanded.

d_call clone_size j_call v_call cdr3_aa cdr3_nt
NA NA TRBJ1-4 TRBV7-9 CASMRDSTTNEKLFF TGTGCCAGCATGCGGGACTCTACAACTAATGAAAAACTGTTTTTT
NA NA TRBJ2-3 TRBV5-6 CASSLNGDTQYF TGTGCCAGCAGCCTAAACGGGGATACGCAGTATTTT
TRBD2 once TRBJ2-1 TRBV7-8 CASSLGSGGIYEQFF TGTGCCAGCAGCTTAGGTAGCGGGGGGATCTATGAGCAGTTCTTC
NA NA TRBJ1-3 TRBV6-5 CASTRTVGNTIYF TGTGCCAGCACCCGGACAGTAGGAAACACCATATATTTT
TRBD1 NA TRBJ2-3 TRBV5-8 CASSLARTGGTDTQYF TGTGCCAGCAGCTTGGCCAGGACAGGGGGCACAGATACGCAGTATTTT
NA NA TRBJ2-4 TRBV2 CASRVAAKNIQYF TGTGCCAGCAGGGTCGCCGCCAAAAACATTCAGTACTTC
TRBD1 NA TRBJ2-5 TRBV7-2 CASSTRQGRKTQYF TGTGCCAGCAGCACCAGACAGGGGCGGAAGACCCAGTACTTC
NA NA TRBJ2-3 TRBV5-1 CASSLAGITDTQYF TGCGCCAGCAGCTTGGCCGGCATCACAGATACGCAGTATTTT
NA few TRBJ2-4 TRBV7-2 CASSPGLAKNIQYF TGTGCCAGCAGCCCAGGGTTAGCCAAAAACATTCAGTACTTC
NA NA TRBJ2-3 TRBV7-8 CASSRTGGRLTTDTQYF TGTGCCAGCAGCCGAACCGGGGGCCGCCTCACCACAGATACGCAGTATTTT
NA NA TRBJ2-7 TRBV5-6 CASSFRYEQYF TGTGCCAGCAGCTTCCGTTACGAGCAGTACTTC
NA NA TRBJ1-1 TRBV18 CASSLGGMMNTEAFF TGTGCCAGCTCACTAGGGGGGATGATGAACACTGAAGCTTTCTTT
TRBD1 NA TRBJ1-2 TRBV6-6 CASSYAETGEGYTF TGTGCCAGCAGTTATGCCGAGACAGGGGAAGGCTACACCTTC
NA NA TRBJ1-3 TRBV6-1 CASSENSGNTIYF TGTGCCAGCAGTGAAAACAGTGGAAACACCATATATTTT
NA NA TRBJ1-6 TRBV7-2 CASSSPGGSTYNSPLHF TGTGCCAGCAGCTCACCGGGGGGGAGCACCTATAATTCACCCCTCCACTTT
NA NA TRBJ1-2 TRBV19 CASSIVANYGYTF TGTGCCAGTAGTATCGTCGCTAACTATGGCTACACCTTC
TRBD1 NA TRBJ2-1 TRBV7-2 CASSLVQGINEQFF TGTGCCAGCAGCTTAGTACAGGGGATCAATGAGCAGTTCTTC
TRBD1 NA TRBJ1-2 TRBV19 CASSIQDRVGYTF TGTGCCAGTAGTATCCAGGACAGGGTTGGCTACACCTTC
NA once TRBJ2-3 TRBV28 CASSFRGRGVRDTQYF TGTGCCAGCAGTTTTCGCGGCAGGGGCGTGCGTGATACGCAGTATTTT
TRBD1 NA TRBJ1-1 TRBV18 CASSSGQDEAFF TGTGCCAGCTCATCGGGACAGGATGAAGCTTTCTTT
NA NA TRBJ1-2 TRBV18 CASSPTQRQGNYGYTF TGTGCCAGCTCACCAACCCAAAGGCAGGGAAACTATGGCTACACCTTC
TRBD1 NA TRBJ2-3 TRBV18 CASSPTGQGTDTQYF TGTGCCAGCTCACCGACGGGACAGGGCACAGATACGCAGTATTTT
TRBD1 once TRBJ2-2 TRBV9 CASSSRPGTGGPGELFF TGTGCCAGCAGCTCTCGCCCCGGGACAGGGGGCCCCGGGGAGCTGTTTTTT
NA NA TRBJ2-1 TRBV21-1 CASSKEAGASYNEQFF TGTGCCAGCAGCAAAGAGGCGGGGGCTTCCTACAATGAGCAGTTCTTC
TRBD1 NA TRBJ1-1 TRBV6-7 CARRNRGRAITEAFF TGTGCCAGGAGAAACAGGGGGCGGGCGATCACTGAAGCTTTCTTT
NA NA TRBJ1-4 TRBV9 CASSAGPGGPEKLFF TGTGCCAGCAGCGCCGGCCCGGGGGGACCTGAAAAACTGTTTTTT
NA NA TRBJ2-5 TRBV29-1 CSIRDPQETQYF TGCAGCATCCGGGACCCTCAAGAGACCCAGTACTTC
TRBD2 NA TRBJ2-3 TRBV28 CASRLAGGENTQYF TGTGCCAGCAGATTAGCGGGGGGGGAAAATACGCAGTATTTT
NA NA TRBJ2-3 TRBV28 CASRSVNADTQYF TGTGCCAGCAGATCAGTCAATGCAGATACGCAGTATTTT
NA NA TRBJ2-3 TRBV6-1 CASSADRSTQYF TGTGCCAGCAGTGCAGACAGGAGTACGCAGTATTTT
NA NA TRBJ1-3 TRBV9 CASSARGEPTGNSGNTIYF TGTGCCAGCAGCGCTAGAGGGGAGCCCACAGGGAACTCTGGAAACACCATATATTTT
NA NA TRBJ1-6 TRBV6-6 CASTERRNSPLHF TGTGCCAGCACGGAGCGAAGGAATTCACCCCTCCACTTT
TRBD1 NA TRBJ1-2 TRBV28 CAGGRTGLNGYTF TGTGCCGGCGGAAGGACAGGGCTCAATGGCTACACCTTC
NA few TRBJ2-7 TRBV5-1 CASSLTWVQDEQYF TGCGCCAGCAGCTTGACATGGGTCCAGGACGAGCAGTACTTC
NA few TRBJ2-1 TRBV7-2 CASSLARGAKGYNEQFF TGTGCCAGCAGCTTAGCGCGAGGGGCAAAGGGTTACAATGAGCAGTTCTTC
NA NA TRBJ1-2 TRBV7-9 CASSPPGQHYGYTF TGTGCCAGCAGCCCTCCGGGACAACACTATGGCTACACCTTC
NA NA TRBJ1-2 TRBV30 CAMAGAGKINYGYTF TGTGCCATGGCTGGGGCAGGGAAAATAAACTATGGCTACACCTTC
NA NA TRBJ2-5 TRBV18 CASSPLREETQYF TGTGCCAGCTCACCACTTCGGGAAGAGACCCAGTACTTC
NA NA TRBJ2-3 TRBV6-5 CASSQGQAGEYF TGTGCCAGCAGCCAAGGACAGGCGGGGGAATATTTT
NA NA TRBJ2-3 TRBV7-9 CASSLEFSTRGDTQYF TGTGCCAGCAGCTTAGAATTCTCAACTAGGGGAGATACGCAGTATTTT
NA NA TRBJ2-5 TRBV18 CASSLQGRETQYF TGTGCCAGCTCACTGCAGGGGAGGGAGACCCAGTACTTC
NA NA TRBJ1-1 TRBV7-2 CASSGNTEAFF TGTGCCAGCAGCGGGAACACTGAAGCTTTCTTT
NA once TRBJ1-1 TRBV6-5 CASSYSYRNTEAFF TGTGCCAGCAGTTATTCGTATAGGAACACTGAAGCTTTCTTT
NA NA TRBJ1-2 TRBV27 CASSLKSGHGYTF TGTGCCAGCAGTTTAAAGTCAGGGCATGGCTACACCTTC
TRBD2 NA TRBJ2-3 TRBV6-5 CASSPSGGKDTQYF TGTGCCAGCAGCCCGAGCGGGGGGAAAGATACGCAGTATTTT
TRBD1 NA TRBJ1-1 TRBV7-2 CASSWDRGTEAFF TGTGCCAGCAGCTGGGACAGGGGCACTGAAGCTTTCTTT
NA NA TRBJ2-7 TRBV6-6 CASSYAQGSSYEQYF TGTGCCAGCAGTTACGCTCAGGGGAGCTCCTACGAGCAGTACTTC
NA NA TRBJ1-2 TRBV2 CAGLDRGSNYGYTF TGTGCCGGGCTGGATAGGGGATCTAACTATGGCTACACCTTC
NA NA TRBJ1-1 TRBV5-5 CASSPNRATEAFF TGTGCCAGCAGCCCCAACAGGGCCACTGAAGCTTTCTTT
TRBD2 few TRBJ2-3 TRBV6-1 CASRMTSGTDTQYF TGTGCCAGCAGGATGACTAGCGGCACAGATACGCAGTATTTT
NA NA TRBJ1-4 TRBV4-1 CASSQGSGSSGEKLFF TGCGCCAGCAGCCAAGGCTCGGGATCCTCGGGGGAAAAACTGTTTTTT